This T cell receptor beta chain originates from a study of T cell responses to AZD1222 COVID-19 vaccine. Study-wide context: Some second doses came at about 4 weeks and others at about 12 weeks; these were pooled. The study's findings and limits: Close to half of spike-specific TCRs reportedly recognize unmutated variant regions. Among the donors, most were white British and more were female, and clonal diversity was possibly underestimated. Only a handful of people who got AZD1222 tested seropositive at baseline.

Assay: immunoSEQ multiplex PCR; the TCRdb copy retains only in-frame clones and omits some. In the table there are approximately 92,000 clones, approximately 91% of which are singletons. With regard to this clone: Its antigen is not known.

The CDR3 spans 14 residues. Germline CDR1 SNHLY, CDR2 FYNNEI. The ends were cut back, 2 bases at V and 6 bases at J, with 12 bases in the middle. This chain connects TRBV2 to TRBJ2-3, with D possibly being TRBD2 (5 bases). This sequence originates from an adult in good health. This specimen was peripheral blood, taken on day 0 of AZD1222 vaccination. CDR3 region: CASSESGTGDTQYF. CDR3 DNA: TGTGCCAGCAGTGAAAGCGGTACCGGGGATACGCAGTATTTT.